These 15 T cell receptor beta chains share one sample of origin, sequenced in a study of human T cells and chemical hapten exposure. Time point in this sample: patch test 3, about 24 weeks after DPC sensitization. Specified treatment: therapeutic diphenylcyclopropenone sensitization with weekly scalp DPC. Unfractionated whole blood yielded the extracted total RNA. TCRdb reprocessed the RACE reads with MiXCR, giving one entry per CDR3 protein. This repertoire shows fewer than 40,000 distinct CDR3 sequences, approximately 11% found once; its top ten account for about 2.3%. Sequenced material: whole blood, taken in connection with sensitization to the hapten diphenylcyclopropenone (DPC). The receptor source for this set is a woman between 40 and 55 years old with alopecia areata. Some clones in this sample may be carry-over from other donors' samples.

This chain joins TRBV28 and TRBJ2-3; 10 bases agree with TRBD2. Germline CDR1 MDHEN, CDR2 SYDVKM. CDR3 length equals 14 residues. With 8 bases clipped from V and 1 base from J, the junction kept 3 bases outside the gene matches. The CDR3 region is CASRLAGRTDTQYF. CDR3 nucleotide sequence: TGTGCCAGCCGACTAGCGGGTCGCACAGATACGCAGTATTTT.

This clonotype has more than one count but fewer than ten. This sequence joins TRBV7-2 and TRBJ1-4; 8 bases are shared with TRBD1. The CDR3 sequence is 14 residues long. V gave up 4 bases and J gave up 7 bases; unmatched junction bases: 5. Germline V gives CDR1 SGHTA, CDR2 FQGNSA. The CDR3 loop is CASSYGQGGEKLFF. The CDR3 DNA reads as TGTGCCAGCAGCTACGGACAGGGAGGTGAAAAACTGTTTTTT. The full variable domain, in which reference TRBV7-2 and TRBJ1-4 provide the parts outside the CDR3, is GAGVSQSPSNKVTEKGKDVELRCDPISGHTALYWYRQSLGQGLEFLIYFQGNSAPDKSGLPSDRFSAERTGGSVSTLTIQRTQQEDSAVYLCASSYGQGGEKLFFGSGTQLSVL.

This clonotype was seen more than once but under ten times. CDR3 sequence (DNA): TGTGCCAGCGGAGAAGTACGCGGGGAGCTGTTTTTT. Amino acid sequence: CASGEVRGELFF. The V call is TRBV6-1, the J call TRBJ2-2; D not resolved. Looked up from germline, CDR1 is MNHNS and CDR2 is SASEGT. The CDR3 is 12 amino acids. V was cut by 8 bases and J by 7 bases, with 11 bases left in between.

This clonotype came up a few times. The rearrangement uses TRBV12-3 or TRBV12-4 and TRBJ2-7; D remains ambiguous. Trimming removed 3 bases from V and 2 bases from J, with 11 bases in between. The CDR3 sequence is 14 residues long. CDR3 bases: TGTGCCAGCAGTTTTTATGCCAGGACCTACGAGCAGTACTTC. This gives the protein CASSFYARTYEQYF.

This clonotype was found many times. The chain combines TRBV4-3 with TRBJ1-6, with D possibly being TRBD1 (5 bases). The V gene lost 3 bases and the J gene lost 7 bases, with 19 bases spanning the gap. The CDR3 extends over 17 amino acids. Germline CDR1 and CDR2: LGHNA and YSLEER. In nucleotides, the CDR3 is TGCGCCAGCAGCCAGGGGGTTGTGAACGGGAAGAATTCACCCCTCCACTTT. It is translated as CASSQGVVNGKNSPLHF.

A single count supports this clonotype. This sequence joins TRBV3-1 and TRBJ1-1; no clear D. CDR1 and CDR2 from the germline V gene are LGHDT and YNNKEL (reference sequence). The germline V and J ends were trimmed by 3 bases and 3 bases, with 11 bases remaining between them. The CDR3 runs 14 residues. The CDR3 loop is CASSHALPDTEAFF. The CDR3, as DNA: TGTGCCAGCAGCCACGCCCTTCCGGACACTGAAGCTTTCTTT.

This rearrangement joins TRBV7-2 to TRBJ2-1, with D tentatively TRBD1 (5 bases). Germline-derived CDR1 and CDR2 are SGHTA and FQGNSA. The CDR3 covers 13 residues. V was shortened by 3 bases and J by 4 bases, with 7 bases between the two germline ends. CDR3 in amino acids: CASSLTEYNEQFF. CDR3 sequence (DNA): TGTGCCAGCAGCTTGACAGAGTACAATGAGCAGTTCTTC.

This chain connects TRBV5-6 to TRBJ1-2, with D possibly being TRBD1 (5 bases). The CDR3 is 14 amino acids. Trimming removed 3 bases at V and 2 bases at J, with 11 bases between. Germline assignment: CDR1 SGHDT and CDR2 YYEEEE. CDR3 nucleotide sequence: TGTGCCAGCAGCTCCACAGGTCCGAACTATGGCTACACCTTC. Its protein is CASSSTGPNYGYTF.

This clonotype was seen ten or more times. The chain carries TRBV7-2 and TRBJ2-1; D possibly uses TRBD1 or TRBD2 (5 bases each). CDR1 and CDR2 (germline): SGHTA, FQGNSA. The CDR3 runs to 15 residues. Trimming left V 4 bases short and J 6 bases short, with 16 bases between. CDR3 region: CASSSRGPKGNEQFF. The DNA for the CDR3 is TGTGCCAGCAGCTCCCGGGGCCCTAAGGGCAATGAGCAGTTCTTC.

This clonotype appeared many times. The J gene is TRBJ2-3, the V gene TRBV5-1; TRBD1 matches at 8 bases. Germline loops: CDR1 SGHRS, CDR2 YFSETQ. V lost 3 bases and J lost 4; bases outside the gene matches: 4. This CDR3 has 14 amino acids. This CDR3 is CASSWQGAADTQYF. The CDR3 DNA is TGCGCCAGCAGCTGGCAGGGGGCAGCAGATACGCAGTATTTT. Using reference TRBV5-1 and TRBJ2-3 for the parts outside the CDR3, the full variable domain is KAGVTQTPRYLIKTRGQQVTLSCSPISGHRSVSWYQQTPGQGLQFLFEYFSETQRNKGNFPGRFSGRQFSNSRSEMNVSTLELGDSALYLCASSWQGAADTQYFGPGTRLTVL.

The sample holds many counts of this clonotype. The CDR3 reads CASSPNTGSGQPQHF. The CDR3 bases are TGTGCCAGCTCACCAAACACAGGGTCAGGTCAGCCCCAGCATTTT. This chain joins TRBV18 and TRBJ1-5; TRBD1 is a possible D gene (6 bases). The CDR3 totals 15 residues. Between the trimmed V and J ends, which lost 2 bases and 6 bases, there was a span of 14 bases. Germline CDR1 and CDR2: KGHSH and LQKENI.

In this sample, this clonotype turned up many times. The CDR3 reads CASSLTLRGGRETQYF. The CDR3 DNA is TGTGCCAGCAGCTTGACTCTTCGGGGGGGCCGGGAGACCCAGTACTTC. This rearrangement joins TRBV5-6 to TRBJ2-5; 8 positions match TRBD2. The CDR3 length is 16 residues. Looked up from germline, CDR1 is SGHDT and CDR2 is YYEEEE. V shed 1 base and J 5 bases; nucleotides not matched to a gene: 10.

This clonotype has only a few counts. The chain carries TRBV7-2 and TRBJ2-1; weak D call: TRBD1 (5 bases). The V end was cut by 5 bases, the J end by 10 bases, with 12 bases between. Germline V gives CDR1 SGHTA, CDR2 FQGNSA. This CDR3 region has 12 residues. This CDR3 is CASSPQRTEQFF. The CDR3 bases are TGTGCCAGCAGCCCTCAGAGGACAGAGCAGTTCTTC. Full variable domain (rest looked up from reference TRBV7-2 and TRBJ2-1): GAGVSQSPSNKVTEKGKDVELRCDPISGHTALYWYRQSLGQGLEFLIYFQGNSAPDKSGLPSDRFSAERTGGSVSTLTIQRTQQEDSAVYLCASSPQRTEQFFGPGTRLTVL.

A few counts support this clonotype. The chain recombines TRBV11-1 with TRBJ1-1, with D uncertain. Germline V CDR1 and CDR2: SGHAT, FQDESV (reference sequence). This CDR3 is built from 12 residues. V was pared by 1 base and J by 9 bases, with 9 bases between. For the CDR3, the DNA is TGTGCCAGCAGCTTAGTGGGGTCTAAAGCTTTCTTT. It yields the protein CASSLVGSKAFF.

This clonotype has more than one count but fewer than ten. The V gene is TRBV29-1, the J gene TRBJ2-1; the D gene is possibly TRBD1 (5 bases). Trimming took 4 bases from V and 7 from J, leaving 14 bases between them. The V gene's germline CDR1 is SQVTM and CDR2 ANQGSEA. The CDR3 consists of 13 residues. The CDR3 loop reads CSVVVQGGNEQFF. For the CDR3, the DNA is TGCAGCGTTGTAGTCCAGGGTGGGAATGAGCAGTTCTTC.